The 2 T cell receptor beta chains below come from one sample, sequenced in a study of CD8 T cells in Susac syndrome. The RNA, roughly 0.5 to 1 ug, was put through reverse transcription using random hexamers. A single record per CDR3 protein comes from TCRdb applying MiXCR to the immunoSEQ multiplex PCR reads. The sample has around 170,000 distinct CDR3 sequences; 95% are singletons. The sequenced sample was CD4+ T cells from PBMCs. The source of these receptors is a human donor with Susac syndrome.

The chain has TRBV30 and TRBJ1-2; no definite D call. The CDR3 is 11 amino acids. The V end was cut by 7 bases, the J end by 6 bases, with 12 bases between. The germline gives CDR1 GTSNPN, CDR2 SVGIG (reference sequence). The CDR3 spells CAYGPADGYTF. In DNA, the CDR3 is TGTGCCTACGGACCAGCGGATGGCTACACCTTC.

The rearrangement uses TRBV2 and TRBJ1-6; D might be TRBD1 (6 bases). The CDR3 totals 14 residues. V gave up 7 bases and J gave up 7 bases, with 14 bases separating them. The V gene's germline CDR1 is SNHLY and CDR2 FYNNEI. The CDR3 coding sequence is TGTGCCAGCAAGTCCACAGGGCGGAATTCACCCCTCCACTTT. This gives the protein CASKSTGRNSPLHF. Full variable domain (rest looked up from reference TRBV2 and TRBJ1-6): EPEVTQTPSHQVTQMGQEVILRCVPISNHLYFYWYRQILGQKVEFLVSFYNNEISEKSEIFDDQFSVERPDGSNFTLKIRSTKLEDSAMYFCASKSTGRNSPLHFGNGTRLTVT.